Detailed here is one T cell receptor (beta chain). The antigen remains undetermined. All donors were healthy HIV-negative adults lacking recent acute infections or vaccinations. Using immunoSEQ multiplex PCR, the repertoire was profiled, and TCRdb retains in-frame clones only, with some absent. The sample has hundreds of thousands of clones, roughly 79% seen once; the top ten hold 12%. This entry comes from a study of shared clonotypes between healthy human individuals. Study-level points and caveats: Sequencing depth was expected to influence donor clonotype sharing.

Germline V CDR1 and CDR2: MNHNS, SASEGT. V was pared by 8 bases and J by 6 bases, with 11 bases between. This CDR3 contains 11 residues. The sequence derives from a woman aged 40 to 50 in good health. Some clones in this sample may be carry-over from other donors' samples. Sequences were obtained from PBMCs. The chain joins TRBV6-1 to TRBJ2-7; a weak D match, TRBD1 (5 bases). CDR3 sequence reads: CASHRLLEQYF. In DNA form, the CDR3 reads TGTGCCAGCCACAGGTTGCTCGAGCAGTACTTC.